This TCR beta chain was documented in a study of blood T cell repertoires in COVID-19. Across the study: Acute and convalescent COVID-19 samples came from the United States, Italy and Spain. PBMCs, B-cell-depleted T cells, or T cells provided the cDNA or gDNA that made up the material.

Trimming removed 0 bases from V and 8 bases from J; junction bases left unmatched: 13. Germline assignment: CDR1 SEHNR and CDR2 FQNEAQ (reference sequence). The CDR3 consists of 17 residues. Per the original methods: Quantification of nucleated cells was approximated via reference gene primer amplification. TCRdb keeps only in-frame clones here, not all; method: immunoSEQ multiplex PCR. Clone size and V and J calls were adopted from that table, with D and trimming inferred from the DNA. The sample holds approximately 100,000 clones, over 75% seen once. V and J are TRBV7-9 and TRBJ1-2, with 9 bases lining up with TRBD1. The sample comprised peripheral blood. This receptor was taken from a woman under 40 with acute or convalescent COVID-19. DNA of the CDR3: TGTGCCAGCAGCTTAGCAAAGGACAGGGGAGATTACAAAGGCTACACCTTC. Amino acids: CASSLAKDRGDYKGYTF. Full variable domain (missing parts from reference TRBV7-9 and TRBJ1-2): DTGVSQNPRHKITKRGQNVTFRCDPISEHNRLYWYRQTLGQGPEFLTYFQNEAQLEKSRLLSDRFSAERPKGSFSTLEIQRTEQGDSAMYLCASSLAKDRGDYKGYTFGSGTRLTVV.